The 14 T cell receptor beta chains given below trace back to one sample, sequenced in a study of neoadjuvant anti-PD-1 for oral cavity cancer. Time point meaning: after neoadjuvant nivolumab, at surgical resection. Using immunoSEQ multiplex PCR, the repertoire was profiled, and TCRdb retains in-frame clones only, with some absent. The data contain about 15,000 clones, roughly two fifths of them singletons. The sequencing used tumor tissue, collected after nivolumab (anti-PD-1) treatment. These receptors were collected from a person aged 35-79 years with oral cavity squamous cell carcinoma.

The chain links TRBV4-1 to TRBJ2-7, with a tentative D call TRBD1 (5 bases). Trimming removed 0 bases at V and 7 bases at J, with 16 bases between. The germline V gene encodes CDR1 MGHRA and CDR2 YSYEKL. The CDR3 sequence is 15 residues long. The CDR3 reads CASSQEGAGLKEQYF. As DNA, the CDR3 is TGCGCCAGCAGCCAAGAAGGGGCAGGGTTGAAGGAGCAGTACTTC.

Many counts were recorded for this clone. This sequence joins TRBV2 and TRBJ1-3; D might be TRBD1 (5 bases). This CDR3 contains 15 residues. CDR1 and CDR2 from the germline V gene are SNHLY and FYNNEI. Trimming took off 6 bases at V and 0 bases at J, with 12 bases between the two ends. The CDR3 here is CASRLDSDSGNTIYF. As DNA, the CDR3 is TGTGCCAGCAGGCTTGACAGCGACTCTGGAAACACCATATATTTT.

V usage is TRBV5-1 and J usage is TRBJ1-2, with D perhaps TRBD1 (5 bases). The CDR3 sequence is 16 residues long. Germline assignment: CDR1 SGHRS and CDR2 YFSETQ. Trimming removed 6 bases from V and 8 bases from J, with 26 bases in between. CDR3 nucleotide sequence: TGCGCCAGCACCATTCAACCGACGGGGCCGATGGGAGGCTACACCTTC. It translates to CASTIQPTGPMGGYTF.

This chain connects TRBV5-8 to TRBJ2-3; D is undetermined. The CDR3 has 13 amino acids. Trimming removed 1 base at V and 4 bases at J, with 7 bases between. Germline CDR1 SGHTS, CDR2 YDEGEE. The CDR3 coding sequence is TGTGCCAGCAGCTTGTTATCCGCAGATACGCAGTATTTT. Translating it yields CASSLLSADTQYF.

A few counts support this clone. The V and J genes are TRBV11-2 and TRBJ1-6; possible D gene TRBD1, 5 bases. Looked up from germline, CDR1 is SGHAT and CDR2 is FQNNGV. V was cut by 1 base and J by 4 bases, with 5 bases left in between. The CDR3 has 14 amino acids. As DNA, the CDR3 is TGTGCCAGCAGCTTAGCAGGGTATAATTCACCCCTCCACTTT. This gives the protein CASSLAGYNSPLHF.

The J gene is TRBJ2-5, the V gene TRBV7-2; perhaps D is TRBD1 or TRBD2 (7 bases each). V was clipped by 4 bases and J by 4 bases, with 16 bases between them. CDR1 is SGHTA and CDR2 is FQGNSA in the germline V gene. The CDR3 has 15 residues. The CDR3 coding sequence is TGTGCCAGCAGCTCGACTCCCAGGGGGGGAGAGACCCAGTACTTC. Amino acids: CASSSTPRGGETQYF.

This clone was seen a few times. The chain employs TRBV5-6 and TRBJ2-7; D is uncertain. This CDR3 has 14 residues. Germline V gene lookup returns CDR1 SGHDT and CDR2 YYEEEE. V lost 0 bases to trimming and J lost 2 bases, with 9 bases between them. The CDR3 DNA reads TGTGCCAGCAGCTTGGGACCGCAACCCTACGAGCAGTACTTC. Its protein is CASSLGPQPYEQYF.

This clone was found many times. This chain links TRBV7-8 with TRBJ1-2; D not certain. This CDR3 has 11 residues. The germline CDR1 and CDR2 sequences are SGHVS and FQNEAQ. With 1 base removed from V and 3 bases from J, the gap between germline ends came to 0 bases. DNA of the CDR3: TGTGCCAGCAGCTTAGACTATGGCTACACCTTC. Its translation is CASSLDYGYTF.

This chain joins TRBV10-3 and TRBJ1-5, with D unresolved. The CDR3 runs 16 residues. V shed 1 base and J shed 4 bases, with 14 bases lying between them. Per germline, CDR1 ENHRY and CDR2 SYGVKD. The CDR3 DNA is TGTGCCATCAGTGAGTACGAGGTTGCAGATAATCAGCCCCAGCATTTT. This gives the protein CAISEYEVADNQPQHF.

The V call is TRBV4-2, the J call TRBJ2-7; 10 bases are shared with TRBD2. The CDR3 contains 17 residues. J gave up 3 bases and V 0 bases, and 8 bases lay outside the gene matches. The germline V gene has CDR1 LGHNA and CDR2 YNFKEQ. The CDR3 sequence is CASSQDGTLAGIYEQYF. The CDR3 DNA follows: TGTGCCAGCAGCCAAGATGGTACACTAGCGGGGATCTACGAGCAGTACTTC.

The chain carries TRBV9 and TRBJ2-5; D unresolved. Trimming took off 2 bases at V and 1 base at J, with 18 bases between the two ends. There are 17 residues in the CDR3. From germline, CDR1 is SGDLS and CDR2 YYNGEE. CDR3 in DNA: TGTGCCAGCAGCGTCAACCCCGGCCGGGTCCCCCAAGAGACCCAGTACTTC. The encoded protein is CASSVNPGRVPQETQYF.

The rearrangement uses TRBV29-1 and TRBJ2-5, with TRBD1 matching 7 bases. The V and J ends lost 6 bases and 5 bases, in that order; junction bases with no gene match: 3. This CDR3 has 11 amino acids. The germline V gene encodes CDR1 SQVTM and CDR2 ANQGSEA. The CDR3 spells CSVPRGETQYF. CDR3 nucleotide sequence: TGCAGCGTACCCAGGGGGGAGACCCAGTACTTC.

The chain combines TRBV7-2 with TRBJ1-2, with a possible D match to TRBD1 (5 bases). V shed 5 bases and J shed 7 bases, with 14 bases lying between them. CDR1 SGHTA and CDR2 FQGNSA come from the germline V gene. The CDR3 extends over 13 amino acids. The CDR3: CASSPRAGFGYTF. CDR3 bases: TGTGCCAGCAGCCCTAGGGCAGGGTTTGGCTACACCTTC.

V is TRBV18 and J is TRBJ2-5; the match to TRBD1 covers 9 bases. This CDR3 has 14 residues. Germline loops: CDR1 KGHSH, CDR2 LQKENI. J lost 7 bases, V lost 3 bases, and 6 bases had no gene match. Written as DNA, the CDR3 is TGTGCCAGCTCACCTGAACAGGGGGCTGGGACCCAGTACTTC. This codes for CASSPEQGAGTQYF. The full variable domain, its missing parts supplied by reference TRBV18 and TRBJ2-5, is NAGVMQNPRHLVRRRGQEARLRCSPMKGHSHVYWYRQLPEEGLKFMVYLQKENIIDESGMPKERFSAEFPKEGPSILRIQQVVRGDSAAYFCASSPEQGAGTQYFGPGTRLLVL.